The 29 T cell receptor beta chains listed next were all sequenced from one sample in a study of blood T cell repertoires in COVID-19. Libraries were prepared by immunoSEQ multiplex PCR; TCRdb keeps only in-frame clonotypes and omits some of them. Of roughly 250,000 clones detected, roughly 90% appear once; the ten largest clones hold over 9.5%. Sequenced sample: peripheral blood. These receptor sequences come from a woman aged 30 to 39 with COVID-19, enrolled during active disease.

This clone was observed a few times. CDR3 protein: CASSKGQGVHEQFF. In DNA form, the CDR3 reads TGTGCCAGCAGCAAGGGACAGGGCGTTCATGAGCAGTTCTTC. The chain carries TRBV7-2 and TRBJ2-1; 9 nucleotides align to TRBD1. The V gene's germline CDR1 is SGHTA and CDR2 FQGNSA. CDR3 length: 14 residues. V lost 5 bases and J lost 8; bases outside the gene matches: 7. The full variable domain, completed using reference TRBV7-2 and TRBJ2-1, is GAGVSQSPSNKVTEKGKDVELRCDPISGHTALYWYRQSLGQGLEFLIYFQGNSAPDKSGLPSDRFSAERTGGSVSTLTIQRTQQEDSAVYLCASSKGQGVHEQFFGPGTRLTVL.

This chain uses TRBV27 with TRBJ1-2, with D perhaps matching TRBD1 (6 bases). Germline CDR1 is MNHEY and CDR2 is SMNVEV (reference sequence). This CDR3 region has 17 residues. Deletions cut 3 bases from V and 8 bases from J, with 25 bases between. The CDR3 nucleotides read TGTGCCAGCAGTTTCTCTTGGACCTGGACAGACACGGGAGGCTACACCTTC. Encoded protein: CASSFSWTWTDTGGYTF.

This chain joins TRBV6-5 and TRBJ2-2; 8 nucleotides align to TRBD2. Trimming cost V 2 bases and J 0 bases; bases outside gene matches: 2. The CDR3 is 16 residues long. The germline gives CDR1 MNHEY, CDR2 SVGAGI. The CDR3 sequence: CASSYRGGPNTGELFF. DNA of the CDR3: TGTGCCAGCAGTTACCGGGGGGGTCCGAACACCGGGGAGCTGTTTTTT.

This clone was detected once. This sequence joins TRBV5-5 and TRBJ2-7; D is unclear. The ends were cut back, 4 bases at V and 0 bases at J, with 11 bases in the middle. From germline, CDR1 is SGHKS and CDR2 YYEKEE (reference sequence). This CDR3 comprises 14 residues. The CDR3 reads CASSLRQASYEQYF. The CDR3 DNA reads TGTGCCAGCAGCCTAAGGCAGGCCTCCTACGAGCAGTACTTC.

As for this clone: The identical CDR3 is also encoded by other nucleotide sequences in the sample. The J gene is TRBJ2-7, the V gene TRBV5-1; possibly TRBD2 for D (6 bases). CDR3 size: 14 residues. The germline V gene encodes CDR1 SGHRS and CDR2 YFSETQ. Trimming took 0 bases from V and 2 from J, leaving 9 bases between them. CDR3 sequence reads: CASSLGGGTYEQYF. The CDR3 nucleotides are TGCGCCAGCAGCTTGGGTGGGGGGACCTACGAGCAGTACTTC.

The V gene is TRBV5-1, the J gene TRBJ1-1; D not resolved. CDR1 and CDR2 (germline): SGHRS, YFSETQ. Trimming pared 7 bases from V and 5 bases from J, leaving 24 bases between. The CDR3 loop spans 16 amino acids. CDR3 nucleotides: TGCGCCAGCCAAATTGCCACGGTAGGCGGCAGAACTGAAGCTTTCTTT. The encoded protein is CASQIATVGGRTEAFF.

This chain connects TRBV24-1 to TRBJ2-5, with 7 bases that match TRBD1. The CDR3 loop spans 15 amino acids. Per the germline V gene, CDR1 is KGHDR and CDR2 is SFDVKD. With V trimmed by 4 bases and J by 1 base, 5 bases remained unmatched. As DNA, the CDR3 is TGTGCCACCAGTGACCTGACAGGGATCCAAGAGACCCAGTACTTC. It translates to CATSDLTGIQETQYF.

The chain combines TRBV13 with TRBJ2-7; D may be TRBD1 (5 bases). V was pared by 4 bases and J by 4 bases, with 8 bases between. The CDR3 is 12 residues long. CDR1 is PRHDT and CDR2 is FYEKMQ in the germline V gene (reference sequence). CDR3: CASSSPGYEQYF. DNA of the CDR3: TGTGCCAGCAGCTCCCCAGGGTACGAGCAGTACTTC.

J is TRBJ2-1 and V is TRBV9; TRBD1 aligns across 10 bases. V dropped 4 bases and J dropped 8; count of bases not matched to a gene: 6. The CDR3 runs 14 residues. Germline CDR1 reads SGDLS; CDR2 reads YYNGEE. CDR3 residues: CASSTSTGGHEQFF. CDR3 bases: TGTGCCAGCAGCACCTCGACAGGGGGCCATGAGCAGTTCTTC.

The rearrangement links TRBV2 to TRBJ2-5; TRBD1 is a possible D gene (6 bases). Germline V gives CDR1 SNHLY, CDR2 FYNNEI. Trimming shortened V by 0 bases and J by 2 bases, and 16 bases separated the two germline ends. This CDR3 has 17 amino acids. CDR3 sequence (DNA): TGTGCCAGCAGTGAAGCCCCCTGGGGGCTTAGTCAAGAGACCCAGTACTTC. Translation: CASSEAPWGLSQETQYF.

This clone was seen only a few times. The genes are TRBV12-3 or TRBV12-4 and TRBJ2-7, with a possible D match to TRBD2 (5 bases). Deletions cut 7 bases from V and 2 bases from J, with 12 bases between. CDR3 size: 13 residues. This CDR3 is CASTAARAYEQYF. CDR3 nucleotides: TGTGCCAGCACCGCTGCGAGGGCCTACGAGCAGTACTTC.

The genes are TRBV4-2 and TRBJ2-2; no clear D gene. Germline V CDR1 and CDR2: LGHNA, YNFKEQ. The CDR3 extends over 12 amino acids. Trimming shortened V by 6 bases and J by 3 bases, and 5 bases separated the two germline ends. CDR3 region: CASSSDTGELFF. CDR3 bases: TGTGCCAGCAGTTCGGACACCGGGGAGCTGTTTTTT.

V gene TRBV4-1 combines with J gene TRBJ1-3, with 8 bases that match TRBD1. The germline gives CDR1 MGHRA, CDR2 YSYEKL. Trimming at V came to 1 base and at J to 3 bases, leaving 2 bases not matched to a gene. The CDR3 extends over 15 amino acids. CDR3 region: CASSQGTGSGNTIYF. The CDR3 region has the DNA TGCGCCAGCAGCCAAGGGACAGGGAGTGGAAACACCATATATTTT.

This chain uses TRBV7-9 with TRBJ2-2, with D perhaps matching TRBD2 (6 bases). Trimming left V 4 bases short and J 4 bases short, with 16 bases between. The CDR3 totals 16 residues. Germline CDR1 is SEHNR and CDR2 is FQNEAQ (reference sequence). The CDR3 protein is CASSSVLAPSTGELFF. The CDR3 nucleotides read TGTGCCAGCAGCTCAGTACTAGCTCCGAGCACCGGGGAGCTGTTTTTT.

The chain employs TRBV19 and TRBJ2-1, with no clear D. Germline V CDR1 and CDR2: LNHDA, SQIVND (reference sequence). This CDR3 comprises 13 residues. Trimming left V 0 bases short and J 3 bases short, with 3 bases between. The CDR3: CASSIDSYNEQFF. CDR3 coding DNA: TGTGCCAGTAGTATAGACAGCTACAATGAGCAGTTCTTC. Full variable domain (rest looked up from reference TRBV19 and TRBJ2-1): DGGITQSPKYLFRKEGQNVTLSCEQNLNHDAMYWYRQDPGQGLRLIYYSQIVNDFQKGDIAEGYSVSREKKESFPLTVTSAQKNPTAFYLCASSIDSYNEQFFGPGTRLTVL.

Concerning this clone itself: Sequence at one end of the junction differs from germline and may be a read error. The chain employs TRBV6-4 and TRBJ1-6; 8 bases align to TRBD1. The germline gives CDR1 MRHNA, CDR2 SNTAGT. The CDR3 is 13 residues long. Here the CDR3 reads CTSSQGANSPLHF. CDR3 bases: TGTACCAGCAGTCAGGGGGCTAATTCACCCCTCCACTTT.

CDR3 DNA sequence: TGTGCCAGCAGCTTAGAACAGGGGCCCTTCCACTTT. Translated, it gives CASSLEQGPFHF. The V call is TRBV7-9, the J call TRBJ1-6; TRBD1 matches 7 bases. V shed 1 base, J shed 17 bases, and the junction held 5 bases outside the gene matches. The germline V gene encodes CDR1 SEHNR and CDR2 FQNEAQ (reference sequence). The CDR3 consists of 12 residues.

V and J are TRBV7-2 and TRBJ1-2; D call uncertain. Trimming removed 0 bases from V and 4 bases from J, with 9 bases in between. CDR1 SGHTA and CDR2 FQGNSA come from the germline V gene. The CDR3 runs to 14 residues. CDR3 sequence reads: CASSLAAGSYGYTF. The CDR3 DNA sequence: TGTGCCAGCAGCTTAGCAGCGGGCAGCTATGGCTACACCTTC.

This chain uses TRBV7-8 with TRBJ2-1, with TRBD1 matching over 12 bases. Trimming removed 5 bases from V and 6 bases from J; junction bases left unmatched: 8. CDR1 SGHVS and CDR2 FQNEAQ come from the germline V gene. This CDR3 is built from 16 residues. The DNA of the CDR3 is TGTGCCAGCAGCCCTCCCAGGGACAGGGGGCGCAATGAGCAGTTCTTC. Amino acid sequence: CASSPPRDRGRNEQFF.

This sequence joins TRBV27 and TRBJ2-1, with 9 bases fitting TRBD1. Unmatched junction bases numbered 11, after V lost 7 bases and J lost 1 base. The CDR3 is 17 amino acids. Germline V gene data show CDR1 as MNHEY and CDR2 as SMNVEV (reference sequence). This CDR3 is CASTFTGGSPSYNEQFF. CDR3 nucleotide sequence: TGTGCCAGCACCTTTACAGGGGGCTCCCCTTCCTACAATGAGCAGTTCTTC.

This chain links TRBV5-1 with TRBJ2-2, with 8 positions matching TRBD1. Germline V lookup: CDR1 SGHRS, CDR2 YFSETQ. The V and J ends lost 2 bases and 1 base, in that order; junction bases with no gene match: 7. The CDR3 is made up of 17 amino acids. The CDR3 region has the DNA TGCGCCAGCAGCTTCGGTGTTGGGACAGGGAACACCGGGGAGCTGTTTTTT. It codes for CASSFGVGTGNTGELFF. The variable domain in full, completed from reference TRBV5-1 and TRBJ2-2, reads KAGVTQTPRYLIKTRGQQVTLSCSPISGHRSVSWYQQTPGQGLQFLFEYFSETQRNKGNFPGRFSGRQFSNSRSEMNVSTLELGDSALYLCASSFGVGTGNTGELFFGEGSRLTVL.

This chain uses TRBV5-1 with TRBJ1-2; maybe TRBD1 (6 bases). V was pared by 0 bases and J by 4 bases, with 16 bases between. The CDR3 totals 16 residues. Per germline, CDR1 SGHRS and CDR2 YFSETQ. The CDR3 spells CASSLAWGPRGYGYTF. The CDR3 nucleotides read TGCGCCAGCAGCTTGGCTTGGGGGCCCCGAGGCTATGGCTACACCTTC.

The CDR3 bases are TGCGCCAGCAGTTTAACAGGGAGTTATGACGGGGAGCTGTTTTTT. This encodes CASSLTGSYDGELFF. The chain recombines TRBV5-1 with TRBJ2-2, with D perhaps TRBD1 (6 bases). The germline V gene has CDR1 SGHRS and CDR2 YFSETQ. The CDR3 sequence is 15 residues long. Trimming took 5 bases from V and 7 from J, leaving 18 bases between them.

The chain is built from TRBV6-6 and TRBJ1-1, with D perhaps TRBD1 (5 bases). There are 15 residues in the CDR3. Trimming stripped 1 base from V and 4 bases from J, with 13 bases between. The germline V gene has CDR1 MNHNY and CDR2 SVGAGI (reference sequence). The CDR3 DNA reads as TGTGCCAGCAGTTACTTGGCCCGGGGGGGCACTGAAGCTTTCTTT. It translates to CASSYLARGGTEAFF.

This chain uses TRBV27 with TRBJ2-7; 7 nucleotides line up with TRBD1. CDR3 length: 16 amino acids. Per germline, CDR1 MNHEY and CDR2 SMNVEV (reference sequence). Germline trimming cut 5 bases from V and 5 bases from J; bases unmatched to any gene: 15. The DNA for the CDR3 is TGTGCCAGCAGTCCGCTCCACCGGACAGGTATGGACGAGCAGTACTTC. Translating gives CASSPLHRTGMDEQYF.

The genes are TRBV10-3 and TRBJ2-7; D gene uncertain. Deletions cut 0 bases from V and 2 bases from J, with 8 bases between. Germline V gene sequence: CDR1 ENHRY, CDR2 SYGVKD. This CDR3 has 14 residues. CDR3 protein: CAISESAVPYEQYF. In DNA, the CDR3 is TGTGCCATCAGTGAGTCGGCCGTCCCCTACGAGCAGTACTTC.

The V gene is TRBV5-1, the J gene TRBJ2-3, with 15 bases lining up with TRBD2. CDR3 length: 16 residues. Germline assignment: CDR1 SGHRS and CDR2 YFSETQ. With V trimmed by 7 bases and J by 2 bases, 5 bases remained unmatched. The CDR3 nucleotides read TGCGCCAGCCGAAGGACTAGCGGGGGGGTCACAGATACGCAGTATTTT. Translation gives CASRRTSGGVTDTQYF.

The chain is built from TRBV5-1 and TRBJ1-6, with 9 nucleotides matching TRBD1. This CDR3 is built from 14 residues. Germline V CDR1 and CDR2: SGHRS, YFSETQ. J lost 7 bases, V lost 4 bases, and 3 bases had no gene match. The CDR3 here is CASSRTGENSPLHF. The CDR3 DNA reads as TGCGCCAGCAGCCGGACAGGGGAGAATTCACCCCTCCACTTT.

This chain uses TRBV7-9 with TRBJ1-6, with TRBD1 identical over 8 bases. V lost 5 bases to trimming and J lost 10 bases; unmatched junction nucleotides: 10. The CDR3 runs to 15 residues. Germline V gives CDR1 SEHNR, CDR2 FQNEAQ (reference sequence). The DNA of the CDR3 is TGTGCCAGCAGCGCTCGGACAGGGAACTTCTCACCCCTCCACTTT. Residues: CASSARTGNFSPLHF.